The rows below give T cell receptor beta chains drawn from one sample of a study of blood T cells in healthy people across ages. TCRdb re-analysed the 5' RACE reads in MiXCR, keeping a single row per CDR3 protein. Among some 1 million distinct CDR3 sequences listed, roughly 45% were seen once. Sequences were obtained from blood. The receptors were gathered from a woman in her fifties or sixties in good health. CDR3s include the opening cysteine and the closing phenylalanine or tryptophan. A D gene is named only where the DNA matches it firmly. Clone size is stated in some rows and not others, as once, few, many or a class when expanded.

few,TRBD2,TRBJ2-5,TRBV5-1,CASSLRSGRVETQYF,TGCGCCAGCAGCCTACGTAGCGGGAGAGTAGAGACCCAGTACTTC
NA,NA,TRBJ1-1,TRBV7-9,CASSFGHGTEAFF,TGTGCCAGCAGCTTCGGCCATGGGACTGAAGCTTTCTTT
NA,NA,TRBJ2-1,TRBV3-1,CASSRTLAQLQETQFF,TGTGCCAGCAGCCGAACCCTAGCGCAACTCCAAGAGACCCAGTTCTTC
few,NA,TRBJ1-1,TRBV6-5,CASSYFDRGWNTEAFF,TGTGCCAGCAGTTACTTTGACCGGGGGTGGAACACTGAAGCTTTCTTT
few,TRBD2,TRBJ2-2,TRBV6-5,CASSLGLALTGELFF,TGTGCCAGCAGTCTGGGACTAGCCCTCACCGGGGAGCTGTTTTTT
once,NA,TRBJ2-7,TRBV5-1,CASSDLRGTSDEQYF,TGCGCCAGCAGCGACCTCCGCGGCACGTCGGACGAGCAGTACTTC
NA,TRBD2,TRBJ2-7,TRBV2,CASRSSRTSGSHYEQYF,TGTGCCAGCAGATCAAGCCGGACTAGCGGGAGTCACTACGAGCAGTACTTC
once,TRBD1,TRBJ1-5,TRBV28,CASSPPGGTGNQPQHF,TGTGCCAGCAGCCCCCCGGGCGGGACAGGGAATCAGCCCCAGCATTTT
NA,TRBD2,TRBJ2-1,TRBV4-2,CASSPGTSGRGRYNEQFF,TGTGCCAGCAGCCCCGGGACTAGCGGGAGGGGTCGGTACAATGAGCAGTTCTTC
NA,TRBD1,TRBJ1-6,TRBV28,CASSLEQGASPYNSPLHF,TGTGCCAGCAGTTTAGAGCAGGGGGCTAGCCCCTATAATTCACCCCTCCACTTT